This TCR beta chain was observed in a study of T-cell memory formation after mild COVID-19. This clonotype was seen more than once but under ten times. As yet, its antigen is unknown. TCRdb processed the 5' RACE reads anew with MiXCR; each CDR3 protein has one entry. The data hold hundreds of thousands of distinct CDR3 sequences, with roughly 18% observed a single time. The CDR3 is 12 residues long. From germline, CDR1 is MNHNY and CDR2 SVGAGI (reference sequence). V lost 7 bases and J lost 2; bases outside the gene matches: 2. Study-level points and caveats: CD4+ contracting clones were mainly CM and EM; CD8+ ones, EMRA.

Sequencing input: PBMCs or a T cell subset sorted from them (not recorded which). V and J are TRBV6-6 and TRBJ2-7; 7 nucleotides align to TRBD2. The source of this sequence is an adult woman who had mild COVID-19 (a few samples of this study predate the infection). Cell type and time point are not known. In DNA form, the CDR3 reads TGTGCCAGCAAGGCGGGAGCCTACGAGCAGTACTTC. Protein: CASKAGAYEQYF.